This entry describes one T cell receptor (beta chain). This record comes from a study of blood T cell repertoires in COVID-19. Looking at the study overall: Sites in the United States, Italy and Spain provided acute and convalescent COVID-19 samples. In each case, the material was cDNA or gDNA derived from T cells, B-cell-depleted T cells, or PBMCs.

Methods used by the authors: Amplifying reference gene primers gave estimates of nucleated cell counts. Assay used: immunoSEQ multiplex PCR; TCRdb lists only in-frame clones, some missing. V and J calls and clone size follow that table, whereas D and trimming were derived from the DNA. The repertoire holds 150,000 to 200,000 clones, with approximately 86% as singletons. Germline V CDR1 and CDR2: SGHTA, FQGNSA. V was pared by 5 bases and J by 2 bases, with 6 bases of the junction left unmatched. The CDR3 is made up of 16 amino acids. The receptor was derived from a man aged 55 to 69 with acute or convalescent COVID-19. The J gene is TRBJ2-1, the V gene TRBV7-2, with TRBD2 matching 10 bases. Input material: peripheral blood. As DNA, the CDR3 is TGTGCCAGCAGCCCCAGGACTAGCGGTACCTACAATGAGCAGTTCTTC. It codes for CASSPRTSGTYNEQFF. Together with reference TRBV7-2 and TRBJ2-1, the CDR3 gives the full variable domain: GAGVSQSPSNKVTEKGKDVELRCDPISGHTALYWYRQSLGQGLEFLIYFQGNSAPDKSGLPSDRFSAERTGGSVSTLTIQRTQQEDSAVYLCASSPRTSGTYNEQFFGPGTRLTVL.